This TCR beta chain was sequenced in a study of response to subunit inactivated influenza vaccine. This clonotype was seen a few times. Its antigen is not identified. Study-level results: T cells newly recruited by each seasonal influenza vaccination are few, the authors suggested.

TCRdb itself ran the RT-PCR reads through MiXCR, one entry per CDR3 protein. The sample has more than 400,000 distinct CDR3 sequences, 7.2% seen once. The CDR3 length is 16 residues. Germline assignment: CDR1 MDHEN and CDR2 SYDVKM. Trimming at V came to 2 bases and at J to 10 bases, leaving 9 bases not matched to a gene. The sample in question was PBMCs from blood, obtained less than 25 months after vaccination. The receptor comes from a man aged 50 to 69 who received an inactivated influenza vaccine. The J gene is TRBJ2-5, the V gene TRBV28; 14 bases line up with TRBD2. CDR3 residues: CASSLGGLAGGKGQYF. CDR3 bases: TGTGCCAGCAGTTTAGGCGGACTAGCGGGAGGAAAAGGCCAGTACTTC.